The clone carrying this T cell receptor (beta chain) was detected once. What it recognizes is unknown. The data were taken from a study of T cells in Graves' hyperthyroidism and ophthalmopathy. The CDR3 regions of TCR beta were amplified from RNA transcripts. With the HTBI primer set, the TCR CDR3 went through a first round of RT-PCR. From the multiplex PCR reads, TCRdb called clonotypes with MiXCR, one entry per CDR3 protein. Of some 560,000 distinct CDR3 sequences in the sample, 12% to 15% were seen once. The V segment lost 4 bases and the J segment 3 bases; nucleotides outside the gene matches: 8. This CDR3 has 16 amino acids. Germline V lookup: CDR1 MGHRA, CDR2 YSYEKL. Study results and caveats: Ophthalmopathy prediction by the model preceded onset by a median 6.5 months.

The receptor was isolated from a woman aged 40 to 55 with Graves' hyperthyroidism. The chain carries TRBV4-1 and TRBJ1-5; 8 bases are shared with TRBD1. The sequenced material came from blood. As DNA, the CDR3 is TGCGCCAGCAGCCTTGGGACAGGAGATCCCAATCAGCCCCAGCATTTT. Encoded protein: CASSLGTGDPNQPQHF.